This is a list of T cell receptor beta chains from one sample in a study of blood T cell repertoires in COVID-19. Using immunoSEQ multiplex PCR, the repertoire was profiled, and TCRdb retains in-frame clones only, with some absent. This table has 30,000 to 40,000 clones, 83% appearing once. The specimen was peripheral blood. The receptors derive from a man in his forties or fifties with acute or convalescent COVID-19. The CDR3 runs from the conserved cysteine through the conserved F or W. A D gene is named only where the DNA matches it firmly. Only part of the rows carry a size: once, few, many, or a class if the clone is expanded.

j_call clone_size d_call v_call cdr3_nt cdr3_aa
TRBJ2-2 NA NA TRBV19 TGTGCCAGTAGTATTTACCGGACTACCTTCCCCGGGGAGCTGTTTTTT CASSIYRTTFPGELFF
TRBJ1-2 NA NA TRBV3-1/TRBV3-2 TGTGCCAGCAGCCAGGGACAACTCCCCGCCACCTTC CASSQGQLPATF
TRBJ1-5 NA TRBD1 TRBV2 TGTGCCAGCAGTGAAGGGAGGAGGGGGCTAAATCAGCCCCAGCATTTT CASSEGRRGLNQPQHF
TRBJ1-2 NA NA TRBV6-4 TGTGCCAGCAGTGAGGGCAGCTCGTCCTATGGCTACACCTTC CASSEGSSSYGYTF
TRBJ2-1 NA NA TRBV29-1 TGCAGCGTTGAAAGGGGGTTAGATGAGCAGTTCTTC CSVERGLDEQFF
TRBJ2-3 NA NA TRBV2 TGTGCCAGCAGTGCGTCGACAGATACGCAGTATTTT CASSASTDTQYF
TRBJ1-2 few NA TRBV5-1 TGCGCCAGCAGCTTTGAAGGACAGAACTATGGCTACACCTTC CASSFEGQNYGYTF
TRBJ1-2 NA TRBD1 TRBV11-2 TGTGCCAGCAGCTTCGGGACAGCCTATGGCTACACCTTC CASSFGTAYGYTF
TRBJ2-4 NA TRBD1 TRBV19 TGTGCCAGTAGTATTGACAGGGGAGACATTCAGTACTTC CASSIDRGDIQYF
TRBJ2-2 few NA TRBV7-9 TGTGCCAGCAGCTTATTGGAGGTAGTGGGGGAGCTGTTTTTT CASSLLEVVGELFF
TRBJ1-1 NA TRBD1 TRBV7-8 TGTGCCAGCAGCTCGATGGGGACAGCGAACACTGAAGCTTTCTTT CASSSMGTANTEAFF
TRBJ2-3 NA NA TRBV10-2 TGCGCCAGCAGTGTCGTGACAGGCAATCCAGTCGATACGCAGTATTTT CASSVVTGNPVDTQYF
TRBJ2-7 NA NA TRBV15 TGTGCCACCAGCCCCCTTCCTTCCTACGAGCAGTACTTC CATSPLPSYEQYF
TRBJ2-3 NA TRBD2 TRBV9 TGTGCCAGCAGCGGGGGACTAGCGGGGAGGGCAGATACGCAGTATTTT CASSGGLAGRADTQYF
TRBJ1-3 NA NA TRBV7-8 TGTGCCAGCAGCTCTTCACAGGTAGCTGGAAACACCATATATTTT CASSSSQVAGNTIYF
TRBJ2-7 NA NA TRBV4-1 TGCGCCAGCAGCCAATTACTAGTTAACGAGCAGTACTTC CASSQLLVNEQYF
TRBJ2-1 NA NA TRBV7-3 TGTGCCAGCAGCGCGGACTACGCATCACACAATGAGCAGTTCTTC CASSADYASHNEQFF
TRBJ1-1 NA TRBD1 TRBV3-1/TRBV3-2 TGTGCCAGCAGCCTGACAGGGGGCCAAGCTTTCTTT CASSLTGGQAFF
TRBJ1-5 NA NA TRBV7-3 TGTGCCAGCAGCTTAGGACAGTATCAGCCCCAGCATTTT CASSLGQYQPQHF
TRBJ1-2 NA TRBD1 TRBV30 TGTGCCTGGAGTAGCCAGGGGGTCGGCTACACCTTC CAWSSQGVGYTF
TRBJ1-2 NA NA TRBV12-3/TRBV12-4 TGTGCCAGCAGTCGTGACAAGCTCGGTGGCTACACCTTC CASSRDKLGGYTF
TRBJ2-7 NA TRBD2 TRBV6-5 TGTGCCAGCAGTCCTCAAGCGGGGTCCCACTACGAGCAGTACTTC CASSPQAGSHYEQYF
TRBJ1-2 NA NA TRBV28 TGTGCCAGCAGTTTCCCTCAAATTAAGACACGGAACTATGGCTACACCTTC CASSFPQIKTRNYGYTF
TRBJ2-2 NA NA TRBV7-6 TGTGCCAGCAGCTTAGTGGCCAGGCCGAACACCGGGGAGCTGTTTTTT CASSLVARPNTGELFF
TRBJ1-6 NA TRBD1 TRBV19 TGTGCCAGTCGACAGGGGGGGAATTCACCCCTCCACTTT CASRQGGNSPLHF
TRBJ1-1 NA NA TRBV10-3 TGTGCCATCAGTGAGGACAGGAACACTGAAGCTTTCTTT CAISEDRNTEAFF
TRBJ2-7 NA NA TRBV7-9 TGTGCCAGCAGCTTAGAGGCAGGGCCCTACGAGCAGTACTTC CASSLEAGPYEQYF
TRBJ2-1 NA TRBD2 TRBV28 TGTGCCAGCAGTTCCACGAGCGGGAGGGCCTCACTTGACAATGAGCAGTTCTTC CASSSTSGRASLDNEQFF
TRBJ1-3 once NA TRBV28 TGTGCCAGCTACTATGGCTCTGGAAACACCATATATTTT CASYYGSGNTIYF
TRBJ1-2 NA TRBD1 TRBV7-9 TGTGCCAGCAGCACCGACAGGGGCCTCAACTATGGCTACACCTTC CASSTDRGLNYGYTF
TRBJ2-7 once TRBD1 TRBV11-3 TGTGCCAGCAGCTTCCGGGACAGGGGGCAACACCTCACCTACGAGCAGTACTTC CASSFRDRGQHLTYEQYF
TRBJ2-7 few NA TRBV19 TGTGCCAGTAGTATATCCGCGGGACGAGACTACGAGCAGTACTTC CASSISAGRDYEQYF
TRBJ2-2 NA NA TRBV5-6 TGTGCCAGCAGCTTGGAAGCTAGCGCCTATTGGGACACCGGGGAGCTGTTTTTT CASSLEASAYWDTGELFF
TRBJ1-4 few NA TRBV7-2 TGTGCCAGCACAAACAGGGCAACTAATGAAAAACTGTTTTTT CASTNRATNEKLFF
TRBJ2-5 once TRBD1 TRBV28 TGTGCCAGCAGCTCGACAGGGGGTATGGGGACCCAGTACTTC CASSSTGGMGTQYF
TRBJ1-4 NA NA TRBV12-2 TGTGCAAGTCGCTTATTTATCGACAGGACTAATGAAAAACTGTTTTTT CASRLFIDRTNEKLFF
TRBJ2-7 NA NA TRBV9 TGTGCCAGCAGCGTAGGGGGCACCCCAAACGAGCAGTACTTC CASSVGGTPNEQYF
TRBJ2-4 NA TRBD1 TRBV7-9 TGTGCCAGCAGCTTAGGTCGACAGGGATCAATAGCCAAAAACATTCAGTACTTC CASSLGRQGSIAKNIQYF
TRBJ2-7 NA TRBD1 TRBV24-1 TGTGCCACCAGTGCCAGGACAGGGGCTTTTCACGAGCAGTACTTC CATSARTGAFHEQYF